This TCR beta chain was found in a study of cytomegalovirus exposure and HLA in healthy donors. 60 Vbeta and 13 Jbeta primers were used in PCR. The protocol was immunoSEQ multiplex PCR, while the TCRdb copy is restricted to in-frame clones and leaves out a portion. This repertoire shows about 210,000 clones, about 81% found once; its top ten account for approximately 6.5%. Trimming shortened V by 4 bases and J by 5 bases, and 12 bases separated the two germline ends. The CDR3 consists of 14 residues. Germline V CDR1 and CDR2: SGHRS, YFSETQ. This clone appeared a few times. This clonotype originated in a man aged 35 to 55 in good health and CMV-seropositive. Sequenced input: PBMCs. The chain couples TRBV5-1 to TRBJ1-4, with D perhaps TRBD1 (5 bases). CDR3 in DNA: TGCGCCAGCAGCCTGACAGAAAAGAATGAAAAACTGTTTTTT. Protein product: CASSLTEKNEKLFF.